This T cell receptor beta chain comes out of a study of T cell responses to AZD1222 COVID-19 vaccine. Study-wide results and limits: Compared with day 0, the breadth and depth of the Spike-specific TCR repertoire rose significantly after two doses of AZD1222. Clonal diversity was possibly underestimated, and the donors were mostly white British, with more females. CD4 TCRs associated with vaccination spanned spike, dominating at 160-218 and 743-854.

Pooling of second doses given at about 4 or about 12 weeks was done. The data were produced by immunoSEQ multiplex PCR, yet TCRdb's version contains in-frame clones alone and is incomplete. Among some 80,000 clones listed, over 75% were seen once. Of note for this clone: The antigen is not known.

V was pared by 1 base and J by 5 bases, with 4 bases of the junction left unmatched. Germline CDR1 reads SGHRS; CDR2 reads YFSETQ. This CDR3 comprises 15 residues. Sequencing was performed on peripheral blood, taken 28 days after the second AZD1222 dose. V usage is TRBV5-1 and J usage is TRBJ1-4; 8 nucleotides line up with TRBD1. This TCR came from an adult who received the AZD1222 COVID-19 vaccine. In DNA form, the CDR3 reads TGCGCCAGCAGCTTGCTGACAGGGGAGAATGAAAAACTGTTTTTT. This codes for CASSLLTGENEKLFF.